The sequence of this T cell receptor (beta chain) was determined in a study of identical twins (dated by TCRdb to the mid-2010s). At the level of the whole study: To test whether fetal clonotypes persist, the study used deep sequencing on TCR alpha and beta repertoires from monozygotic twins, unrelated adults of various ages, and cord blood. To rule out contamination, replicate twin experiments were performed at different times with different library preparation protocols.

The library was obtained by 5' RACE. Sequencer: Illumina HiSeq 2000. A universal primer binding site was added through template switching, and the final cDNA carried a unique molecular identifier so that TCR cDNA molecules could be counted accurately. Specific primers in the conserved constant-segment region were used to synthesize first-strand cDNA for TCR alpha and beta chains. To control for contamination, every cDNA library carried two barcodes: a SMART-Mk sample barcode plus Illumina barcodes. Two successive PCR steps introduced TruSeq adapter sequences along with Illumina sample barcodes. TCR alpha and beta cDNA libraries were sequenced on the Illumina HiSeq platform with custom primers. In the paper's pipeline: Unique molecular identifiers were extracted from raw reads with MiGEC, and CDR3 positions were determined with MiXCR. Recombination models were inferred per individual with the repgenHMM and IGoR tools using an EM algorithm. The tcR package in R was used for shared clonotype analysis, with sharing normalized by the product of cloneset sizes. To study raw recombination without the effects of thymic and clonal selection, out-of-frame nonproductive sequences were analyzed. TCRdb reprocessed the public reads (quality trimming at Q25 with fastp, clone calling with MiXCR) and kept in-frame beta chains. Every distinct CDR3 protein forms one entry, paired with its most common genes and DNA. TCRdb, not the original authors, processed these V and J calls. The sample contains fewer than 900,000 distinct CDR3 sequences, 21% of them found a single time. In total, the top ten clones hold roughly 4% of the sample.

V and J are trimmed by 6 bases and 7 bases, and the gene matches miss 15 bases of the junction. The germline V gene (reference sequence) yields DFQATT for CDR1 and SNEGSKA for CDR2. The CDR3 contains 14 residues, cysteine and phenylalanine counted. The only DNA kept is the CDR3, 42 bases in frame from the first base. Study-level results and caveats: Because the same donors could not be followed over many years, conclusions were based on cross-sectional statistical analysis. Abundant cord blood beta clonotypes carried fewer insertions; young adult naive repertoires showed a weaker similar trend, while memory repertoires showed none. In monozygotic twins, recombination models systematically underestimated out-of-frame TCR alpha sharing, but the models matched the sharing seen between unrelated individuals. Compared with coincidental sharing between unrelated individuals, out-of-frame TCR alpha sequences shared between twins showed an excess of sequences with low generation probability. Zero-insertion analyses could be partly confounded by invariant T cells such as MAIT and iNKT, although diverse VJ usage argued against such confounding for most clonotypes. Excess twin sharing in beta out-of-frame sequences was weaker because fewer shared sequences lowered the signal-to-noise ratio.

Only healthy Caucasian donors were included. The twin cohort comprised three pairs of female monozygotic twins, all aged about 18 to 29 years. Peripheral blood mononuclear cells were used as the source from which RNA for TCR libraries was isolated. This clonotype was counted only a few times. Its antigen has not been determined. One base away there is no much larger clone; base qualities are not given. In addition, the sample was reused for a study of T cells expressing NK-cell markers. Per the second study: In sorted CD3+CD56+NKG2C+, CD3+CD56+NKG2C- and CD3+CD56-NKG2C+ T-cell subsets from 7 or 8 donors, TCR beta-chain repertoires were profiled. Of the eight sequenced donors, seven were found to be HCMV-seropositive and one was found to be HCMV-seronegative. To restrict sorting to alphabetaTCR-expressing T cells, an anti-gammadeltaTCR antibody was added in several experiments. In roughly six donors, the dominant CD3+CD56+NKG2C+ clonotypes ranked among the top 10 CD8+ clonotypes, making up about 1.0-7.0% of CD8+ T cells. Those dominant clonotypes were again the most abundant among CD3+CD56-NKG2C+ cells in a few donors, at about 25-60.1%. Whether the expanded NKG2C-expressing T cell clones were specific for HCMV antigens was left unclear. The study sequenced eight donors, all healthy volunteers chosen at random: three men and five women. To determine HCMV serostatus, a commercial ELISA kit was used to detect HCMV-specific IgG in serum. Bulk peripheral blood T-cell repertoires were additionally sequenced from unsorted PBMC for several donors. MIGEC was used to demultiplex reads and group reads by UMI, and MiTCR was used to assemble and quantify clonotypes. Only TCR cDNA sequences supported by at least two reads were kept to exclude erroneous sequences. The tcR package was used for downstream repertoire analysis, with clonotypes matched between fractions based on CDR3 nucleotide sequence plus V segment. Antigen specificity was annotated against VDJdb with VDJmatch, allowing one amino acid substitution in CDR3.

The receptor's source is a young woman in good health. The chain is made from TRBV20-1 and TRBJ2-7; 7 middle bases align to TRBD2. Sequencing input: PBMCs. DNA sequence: TGCAGTGCCACCTTAGAGAATAGAGCGGGGGAGCAGTACTTC. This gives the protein CSATLENRAGEQYF.